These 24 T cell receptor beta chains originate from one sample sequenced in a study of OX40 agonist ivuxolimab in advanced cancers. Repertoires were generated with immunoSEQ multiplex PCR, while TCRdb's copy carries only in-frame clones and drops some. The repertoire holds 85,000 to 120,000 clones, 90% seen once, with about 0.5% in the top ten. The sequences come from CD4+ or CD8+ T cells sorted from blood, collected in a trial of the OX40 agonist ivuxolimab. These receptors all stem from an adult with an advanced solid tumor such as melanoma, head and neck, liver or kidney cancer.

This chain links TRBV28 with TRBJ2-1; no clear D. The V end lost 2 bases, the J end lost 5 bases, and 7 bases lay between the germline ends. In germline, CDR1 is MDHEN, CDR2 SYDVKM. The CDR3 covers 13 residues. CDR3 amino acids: CASSLTENNEQFF. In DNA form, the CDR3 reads TGTGCCAGCAGTTTAACGGAAAACAATGAGCAGTTCTTC. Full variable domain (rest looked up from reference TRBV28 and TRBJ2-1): DVKVTQSSRYLVKRTGEKVFLECVQDMDHENMFWYRQDPGLGLRLIYFSYDVKMKEKGDIPEGYSVSREKKERFSLILESASTNQTSMYLCASSLTENNEQFFGPGTRLTVL.

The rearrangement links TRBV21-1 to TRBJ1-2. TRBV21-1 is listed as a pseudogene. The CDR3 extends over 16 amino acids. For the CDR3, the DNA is TGTGCCAGCAGCAAAGTTAGAACGCTATACCCCTATGGCTACACCTTC. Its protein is CASSKVRTLYPYGYTF.

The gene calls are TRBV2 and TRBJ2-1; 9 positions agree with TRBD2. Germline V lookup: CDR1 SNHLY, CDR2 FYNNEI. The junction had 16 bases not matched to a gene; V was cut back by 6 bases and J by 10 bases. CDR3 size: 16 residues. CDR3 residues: CASSKAAGGPIGEQFF. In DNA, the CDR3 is TGTGCCAGCAGCAAGGCGGCGGGGGGGCCGATTGGGGAGCAGTTCTTC.

CDR3 loop: CASSEGGSGTDTQYF. The CDR3 nucleotides read TGTGCCAGCAGCGAGGGGGGTAGCGGCACAGATACGCAGTATTTT. This sequence joins TRBV9 and TRBJ2-3, with D perhaps matching TRBD1 or TRBD2 (6 bases each). The CDR3 sequence is 15 residues long. Trimming removed 3 bases at V and 1 base at J, with 12 bases between. CDR1 and CDR2 (germline): SGDLS, YYNGEE. Variable domain in full (rest from reference TRBV9 and TRBJ2-3): DSGVTQTPKHLITATGQRVTLRCSPRSGDLSVYWYQQSLDQGLQFLIQYYNGEERAKGNILERFSAQQFPDLHSELNLSSLELGDSALYFCASSEGGSGTDTQYFGPGTRLTVL.

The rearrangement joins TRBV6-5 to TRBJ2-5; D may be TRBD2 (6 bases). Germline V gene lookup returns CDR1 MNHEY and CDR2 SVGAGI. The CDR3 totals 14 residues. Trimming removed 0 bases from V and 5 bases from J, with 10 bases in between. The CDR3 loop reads CASSYSGGFETQYF. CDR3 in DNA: TGTGCCAGCAGTTACTCCGGGGGTTTCGAGACCCAGTACTTC.

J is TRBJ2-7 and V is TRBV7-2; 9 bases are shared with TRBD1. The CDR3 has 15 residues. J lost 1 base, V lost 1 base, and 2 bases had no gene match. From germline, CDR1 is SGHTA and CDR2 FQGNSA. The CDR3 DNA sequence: TGTGCCAGCAGCTTAGGGGGGACAGGGTCCTACGAGCAGTACTTC. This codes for CASSLGGTGSYEQYF. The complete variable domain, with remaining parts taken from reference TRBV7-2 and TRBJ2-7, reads GAGVSQSPSNKVTEKGKDVELRCDPISGHTALYWYRQSLGQGLEFLIYFQGNSAPDKSGLPSDRFSAERTGGSVSTLTIQRTQQEDSAVYLCASSLGGTGSYEQYFGPGTRLTVT.

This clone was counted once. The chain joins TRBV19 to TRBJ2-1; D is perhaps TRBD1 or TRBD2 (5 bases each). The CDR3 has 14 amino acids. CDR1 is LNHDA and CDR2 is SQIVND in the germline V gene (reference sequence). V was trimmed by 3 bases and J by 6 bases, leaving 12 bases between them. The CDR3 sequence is CASSIRPGPNEQFF. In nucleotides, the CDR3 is TGTGCCAGTAGTATCAGGCCGGGACCCAATGAGCAGTTCTTC.

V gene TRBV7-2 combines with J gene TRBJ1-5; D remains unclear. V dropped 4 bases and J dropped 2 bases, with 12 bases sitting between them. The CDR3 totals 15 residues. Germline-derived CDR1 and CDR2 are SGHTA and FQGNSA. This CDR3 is CASSSRSGGNQPQHF. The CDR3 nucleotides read TGTGCCAGCAGCTCCCGGTCCGGGGGCAATCAGCCCCAGCATTTT.

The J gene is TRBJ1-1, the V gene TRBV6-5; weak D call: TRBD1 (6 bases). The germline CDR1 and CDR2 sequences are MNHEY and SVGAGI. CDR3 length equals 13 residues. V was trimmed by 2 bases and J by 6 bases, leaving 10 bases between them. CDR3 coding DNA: TGTGCCAGCAGTTACCCGGACAGACCTGAAGCTTTCTTT. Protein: CASSYPDRPEAFF.

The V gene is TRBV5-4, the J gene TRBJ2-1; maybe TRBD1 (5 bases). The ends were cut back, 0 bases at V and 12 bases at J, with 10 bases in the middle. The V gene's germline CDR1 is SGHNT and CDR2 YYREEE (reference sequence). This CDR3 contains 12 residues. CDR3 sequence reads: CASSLEGYRQFF. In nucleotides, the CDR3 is TGTGCCAGCAGCTTGGAGGGGTATCGGCAGTTCTTC.

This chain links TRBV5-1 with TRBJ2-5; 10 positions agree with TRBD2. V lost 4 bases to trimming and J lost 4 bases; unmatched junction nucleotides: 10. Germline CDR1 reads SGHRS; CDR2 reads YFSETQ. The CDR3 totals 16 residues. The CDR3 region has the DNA TGCGCCAGCAGCGGTCAAGCGGGGGGGCCAGGAGAGACCCAGTACTTC. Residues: CASSGQAGGPGETQYF.

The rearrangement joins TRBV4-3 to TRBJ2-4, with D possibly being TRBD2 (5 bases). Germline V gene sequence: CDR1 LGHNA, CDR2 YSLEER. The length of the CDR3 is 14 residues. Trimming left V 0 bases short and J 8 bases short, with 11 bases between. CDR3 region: CASSQDARADIQYF. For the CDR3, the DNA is TGCGCCAGCAGCCAAGATGCGAGGGCGGACATTCAGTACTTC.

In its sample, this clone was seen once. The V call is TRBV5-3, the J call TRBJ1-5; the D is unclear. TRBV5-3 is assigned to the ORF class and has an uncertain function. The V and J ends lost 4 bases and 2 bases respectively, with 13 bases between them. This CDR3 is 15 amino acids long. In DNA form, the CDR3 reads TGTGCCAGAAGCAGGTTTGGTACAGGCAATCAGCCCCAGCATTTT. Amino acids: CARSRFGTGNQPQHF.

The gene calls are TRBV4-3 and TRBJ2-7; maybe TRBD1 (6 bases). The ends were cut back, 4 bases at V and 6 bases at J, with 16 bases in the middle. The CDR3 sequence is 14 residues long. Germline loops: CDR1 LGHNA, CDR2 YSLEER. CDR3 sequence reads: CASSPGQRRSEQYF. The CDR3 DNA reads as TGCGCCAGCAGCCCAGGACAGCGACGGAGCGAGCAGTACTTC.

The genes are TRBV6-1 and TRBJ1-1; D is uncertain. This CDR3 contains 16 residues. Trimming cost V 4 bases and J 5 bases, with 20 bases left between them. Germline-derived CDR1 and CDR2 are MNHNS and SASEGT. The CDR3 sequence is CASSVTLRAPGTEAFF. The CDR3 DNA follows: TGTGCCAGCAGTGTAACTCTCCGGGCCCCGGGGACTGAAGCTTTCTTT.

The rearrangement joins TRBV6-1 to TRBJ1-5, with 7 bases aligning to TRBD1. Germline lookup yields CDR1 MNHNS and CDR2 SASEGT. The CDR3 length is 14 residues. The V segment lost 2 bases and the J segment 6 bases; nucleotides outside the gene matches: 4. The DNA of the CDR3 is TGTGCCAGCAGTGAACAGGGGGTGGGTCAGCCCCAGCATTTT. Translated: CASSEQGVGQPQHF.

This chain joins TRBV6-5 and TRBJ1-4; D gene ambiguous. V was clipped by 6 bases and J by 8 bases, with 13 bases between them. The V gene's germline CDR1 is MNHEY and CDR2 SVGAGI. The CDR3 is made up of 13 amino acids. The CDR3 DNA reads TGTGCCAGCAGGATGGGTCCAGAGGAAAAACTGTTTTTT. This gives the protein CASRMGPEEKLFF.

CDR3 bases: TGTGCCAGCAGGCCCGGGACAGAACATCAGCCCCAGCATTTT. It encodes CASRPGTEHQPQHF. The chain recombines TRBV2 with TRBJ1-5; 7 bases agree with TRBD1. J was trimmed by 5 bases and V by 6 bases; bases with no gene match: 7. Looked up from germline, CDR1 is SNHLY and CDR2 is FYNNEI. The CDR3 totals 14 residues.

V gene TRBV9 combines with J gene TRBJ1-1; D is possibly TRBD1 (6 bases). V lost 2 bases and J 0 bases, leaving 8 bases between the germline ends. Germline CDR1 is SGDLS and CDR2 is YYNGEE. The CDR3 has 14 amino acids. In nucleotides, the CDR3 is TGTGCCAGCAGCGTTGGGACACTGAACACTGAAGCTTTCTTT. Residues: CASSVGTLNTEAFF. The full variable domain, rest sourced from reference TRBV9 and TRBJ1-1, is DSGVTQTPKHLITATGQRVTLRCSPRSGDLSVYWYQQSLDQGLQFLIQYYNGEERAKGNILERFSAQQFPDLHSELNLSSLELGDSALYFCASSVGTLNTEAFFGQGTRLTVV.

CDR3 sequence reads: CASSLKIQGHGYTF. In nucleotides, the CDR3 is TGTGCCAGTAGTCTGAAGATACAGGGTCATGGCTACACCTTC. This chain links TRBV19 with TRBJ1-2; TRBD1 is a possible D gene (6 bases). Germline-derived CDR1 and CDR2 are LNHDA and SQIVND (reference sequence). The CDR3 is 14 residues long. V shed 5 bases and J shed 6 bases, with 16 bases lying between them. The variable domain in full, with the rest retrieved from reference TRBV19 and TRBJ1-2, is DGGITQSPKYLFRKEGQNVTLSCEQNLNHDAMYWYRQDPGQGLRLIYYSQIVNDFQKGDIAEGYSVSREKKESFPLTVTSAQKNPTAFYLCASSLKIQGHGYTFGSGTRLTVV.

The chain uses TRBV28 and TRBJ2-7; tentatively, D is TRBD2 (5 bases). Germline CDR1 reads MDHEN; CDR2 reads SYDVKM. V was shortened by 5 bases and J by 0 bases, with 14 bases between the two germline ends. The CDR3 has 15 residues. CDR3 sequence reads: CASSGRGSSSYEQYF. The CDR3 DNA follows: TGTGCCAGCAGTGGTCGGGGAAGTAGCTCCTACGAGCAGTACTTC.

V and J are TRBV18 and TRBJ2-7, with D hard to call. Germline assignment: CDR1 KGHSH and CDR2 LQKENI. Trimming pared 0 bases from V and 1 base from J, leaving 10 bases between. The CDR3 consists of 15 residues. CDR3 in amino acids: CASSPPGSGSYEQYF. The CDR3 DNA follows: TGTGCCAGCTCACCACCGGGGTCCGGTTCCTACGAGCAGTACTTC.

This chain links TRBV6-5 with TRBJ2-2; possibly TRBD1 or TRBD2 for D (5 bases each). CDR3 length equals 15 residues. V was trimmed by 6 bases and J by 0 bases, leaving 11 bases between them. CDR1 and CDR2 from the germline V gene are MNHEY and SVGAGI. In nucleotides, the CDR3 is TGTGCCAGCAGCCGGGACGTTTCGAACACCGGGGAGCTGTTTTTT. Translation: CASSRDVSNTGELFF.

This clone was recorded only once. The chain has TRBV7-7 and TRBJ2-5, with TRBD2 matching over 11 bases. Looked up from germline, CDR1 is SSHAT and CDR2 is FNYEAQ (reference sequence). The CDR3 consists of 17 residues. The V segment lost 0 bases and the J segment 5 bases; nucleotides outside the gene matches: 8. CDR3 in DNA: TGTGCCAGCAGCTTAGCCACGGCTAGCGGGGGGCGGGAGACCCAGTACTTC. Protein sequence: CASSLATASGGRETQYF.